This is a list of T cell receptor beta chains from one sample in a study of beta chain features in type 1 diabetes. The table came from immunoSEQ multiplex PCR; TCRdb's copy has only in-frame clones and leaves some out. The repertoire includes 300,000 to 350,000 clones, around 8% of them detected once, and less than 0.45% sits in the top ten. The sample consisted of central memory CD4+ T cells from blood. These receptors all stem from a woman under 30 in good health. The CDR3 runs from the conserved cysteine through the conserved F or W. D genes are given only for firm matches. Size is stated for part of the rows, as once, few or many counts, or as a class when the clone is expanded.

TRBJ2-5 | 15 | TRBV5-1 | many | . | CASSLEGPGRETQYF | TGCGCCAGCAGCTTGGAGGGGCCAGGGCGAGAGACCCAGTACTTC
TRBJ2-1 | 12 | TRBV7-9 | few | . | CASTLQDRAVFF | TGTGCCAGCACCTTACAGGACAGAGCCGTGTTCTTC
TRBJ2-7 | 14 | TRBV5-1 | few | . | CASSWGTGAYEQYF | TGCGCCAGCAGCTGGGGGACGGGGGCCTACGAGCAGTACTTC
TRBJ1-2 | 12 | TRBV5-5 | . | . | CASSVTNYGYTF | TGTGCCAGCAGCGTAACTAACTATGGCTACACCTTC
TRBJ2-4 | 13 | TRBV5-6 | few | . | CASSFKGANIQYF | TGTGCCAGCAGCTTTAAGGGCGCAAACATTCAGTACTTC
TRBJ2-6 | 15 | TRBV6-5 | few | . | CASSSGHPGANVLTF | TGTGCCAGCAGTTCGGGACATCCTGGGGCCAACGTCCTGACTTTC
TRBJ2-6 | 16 | TRBV5-1 | many | . | CASSLTGTSGANVLTF | TGCGCCAGCAGCTTAACCGGGACCTCTGGGGCCAACGTCCTGACTTTC
TRBJ2-5 | 18 | TRBV10-3 | . | TRBD2 | CASSDGARGGLGTETQYF | TGTGCCAGCAGTGACGGGGCGCGCGGGGGACTAGGGACCGAGACCCAGTACTTC
TRBJ2-3 | 15 | TRBV29-1 | . | . | CSVGGSQFSTDTQYF | TGCAGCGTTGGTGGGTCTCAATTTAGCACAGATACGCAGTATTTT
TRBJ2-2 | 15 | TRBV27 | few | TRBD2 | CASSLSRLAGRELFF | TGTGCCAGCAGTTTATCGCGGCTAGCGGGCCGGGAGCTGTTTTTT
TRBJ2-7 | 18 | TRBV4-1 | few | . | CASSQVDMGFPRMDEQYF | TGCGCCAGCAGCCAAGTTGATATGGGTTTCCCCCGGATGGACGAGCAGTACTTC
TRBJ2-7 | 15 | TRBV6-1 | . | TRBD1 | CASRGETGFSYEQYF | TGTGCCAGCAGGGGGGAGACAGGGTTCTCGTACGAGCAGTACTTC
TRBJ2-1 | 13 | TRBV7-3 | . | TRBD2 | CASSLTSDGEQFF | TGTGCCAGCAGCCTGACTAGCGACGGTGAGCAGTTCTTC
TRBJ2-2 | 15 | TRBV5-1 | . | . | CASSNRAANTGELFF | TGCGCCAGCAGTAACAGGGCCGCGAACACCGGGGAGCTGTTTTTT
TRBJ2-5 | 12 | TRBV29-1 | . | TRBD1 | CSAGTDQETQYF | TGCAGCGCCGGGACAGACCAAGAGACCCAGTACTTC
TRBJ1-5 | 13 | TRBV6-6 | . | . | CASSSKWDQPQHF | TGTGCCAGCAGTTCAAAATGGGATCAGCCCCAGCATTTT
TRBJ1-1 | 19 | TRBV21-1 | few | . | CASSKGKTGWYFGGTEAFF | TGTGCCAGCAGCAAAGGAAAGACCGGGTGGTATTTTGGGGGGACTGAAGCTTTCTTT
TRBJ2-5 | 12 | TRBV15 | few | . | CATSKTQETQYF | TGTGCCACCAGCAAAACCCAAGAGACCCAGTACTTC
TRBJ2-1 | 15 | TRBV27 | many | . | CASSLRDLPYNEQFF | TGTGCCAGCAGTTTAAGGGACCTTCCGTACAATGAGCAGTTCTTC
TRBJ2-6 | 13 | TRBV10-3 | . | . | CAIGGSGANVLTF | TGTGCCATCGGGGGCTCTGGGGCCAACGTCCTGACTTTC
TRBJ1-2 | 13 | TRBV7-8 | few | . | CASSPGQWAGYTF | TGTGCCAGCAGCCCAGGACAGTGGGCTGGCTACACCTTC
TRBJ2-5 | 10 | TRBV6-9 | . | . | CASSSRTQYF | TGTGCCAGCAGTTCTCGCACCCAGTACTTC
TRBJ1-4 | 14 | TRBV6-6 | few | . | CASSYSRQSEKLFF | TGTGCCAGCAGTTACTCGAGACAGAGTGAAAAACTGTTTTTT
TRBJ2-2 | 11 | TRBV10-3 | . | . | CAISAPGELFF | TGTGCCATCAGTGCGCCCGGGGAGCTGTTTTTT
TRBJ2-6 | 18 | TRBV4-2 | few | TRBD1 | CASSSPTGTASGANVLTF | TGTGCCAGCAGCTCCCCCACTGGGACAGCTTCTGGGGCCAACGTCCTGACTTTC
TRBJ2-3 | 16 | TRBV7-2 | . | TRBD2 | CASSQSAAGDTDTQYF | TGCGCCAGCAGCCAAAGTGCGGCGGGAGATACAGATACGCAGTATTTT
TRBJ2-4 | 16 | TRBV9 | . | . | CASSGDPEGAKNIQYF | TGTGCCAGCAGCGGTGACCCCGAGGGAGCCAAAAACATTCAGTACTTC
TRBJ2-1 | 11 | TRBV27 | many | . | CASSSLVEQFF | TGTGCCAGCAGTTCCCTAGTCGAGCAGTTCTTC
TRBJ2-1 | 14 | TRBV15 | . | . | CATSRDWATNEQFF | TGTGCCACCAGCAGAGATTGGGCTACCAATGAGCAGTTCTTC
TRBJ2-6 | 15 | TRBV19 | few | . | CASTTMDSGANVLTF | TGTGCCAGTACAACCATGGACTCTGGGGCCAACGTCCTGACTTTC
TRBJ2-5 | 14 | TRBV7-2 | many | . | CASSLVAYGETQYF | TGTGCCAGCAGCTTAGTGGCCTATGGAGAGACCCAGTACTTC
TRBJ2-1 | 18 | TRBV18 | . | TRBD2 | CASSTEPVSGSSRNEQFF | TGTGCCAGCTCAACGGAACCCGTGAGCGGGAGCTCCCGTAATGAGCAGTTCTTC
TRBJ1-1 | 14 | TRBV7-3 | many | . | CASSLRGPNTEAFF | TGTGCCAGCAGCTTACGAGGTCCGAACACTGAAGCTTTCTTT
TRBJ2-6 | 16 | TRBV18 | many | . | CASSRGGASGANVLTF | TGTGCCAGCTCACGTGGAGGCGCCTCTGGGGCCAACGTCCTGACTTTC
TRBJ1-1 | 16 | TRBV4-2 | few | . | CASSQESGNFNTEAFF | TGTGCCAGCAGCCAAGAATCGGGCAACTTCAACACTGAAGCTTTCTTT
TRBJ2-1 | 17 | TRBV7-9 | few | TRBD2 | CASSLTGGEHSYNEQFF | TGTGCCAGCAGCTTAACTGGGGGGGAACACTCCTACAATGAGCAGTTCTTC
TRBJ2-1 | 14 | TRBV4-3 | few | . | CASSQDWRYNEQFF | TGCGCCAGCAGCCAAGATTGGAGGTACAATGAGCAGTTCTTC
TRBJ2-7 | 13 | TRBV7-9 | many | . | CASSGSGTSEQYF | TGTGCCAGCAGCGGATCCGGGACTTCCGAGCAGTACTTC
TRBJ2-7 | 14 | TRBV18 | . | TRBD1 | CASSLGTGTYEQYF | TGTGCCAGCTCACTCGGGACAGGGACCTACGAGCAGTACTTC
TRBJ2-7 | 15 | TRBV7-2 | few | TRBD2 | CASSPGGLAAYEQYF | TGTGCCAGCAGCCCAGGGGGACTAGCGGCCTACGAGCAGTACTTC
TRBJ2-7 | 13 | TRBV7-2 | . | TRBD2 | CASTLAGGFEQYF | TGTGCCAGCACTCTAGCGGGAGGGTTCGAGCAGTACTTC
TRBJ2-5 | 14 | TRBV5-4 | . | . | CASSTSPSPPTQYF | TGTGCCAGCAGCACAAGTCCTAGCCCCCCGACCCAGTACTTC
TRBJ2-3 | 17 | TRBV28 | . | . | CASSFSIGAASTDTQYF | TGTGCCAGCAGTTTCTCGATTGGGGCGGCTAGCACAGATACGCAGTATTTT